This T cell receptor beta chain originates from a study of a mutant IDH1 vaccine in newly diagnosed glioma. Study background: Earlier therapy was either radiotherapy, temozolomide, or both, and most got both.

Assay: immunoSEQ multiplex PCR; the TCRdb copy retains only in-frame clones and omits some. Of tens of thousands of clones in the sample, 70% to 80% are singletons; the top ten hold 9% to 15%. Regarding time point: week 35, safety follow-up. Doses comprised 300 ug of mutant IDH1 20-mer peptide each, plus topical imiquimod. A note on this clone: As yet, its antigen is unknown.

The receptor was derived from a man in his forties with glioma. Material: PBMCs, obtained from a glioma patient whose treatment included an IDH1 peptide vaccine.

CDR3 nucleotide sequence: TGTGCCAGCAGCTCCCGGCACTCTGGGGCCAACGTCCTGACTTTC. It translates to CASSSRHSGANVLTF. The genes are TRBV7-2 and TRBJ2-6; D is unclear. This CDR3 is 15 amino acids long. The germline CDR1 and CDR2 sequences are SGHTA and FQGNSA. Between the trimmed V and J ends, which lost 4 bases and 0 bases, there was a span of 7 bases.